Below, 30 T cell receptor beta chains from the same sample are listed, as sequenced in a study of blood T cell repertoires in COVID-19 (dated by TCRdb to 2020 to 2022). The library was produced with the immunoSEQ multiplex PCR assay. The table was pulled from immuneACCESS by TCRdb, which kept in-frame rearrangements only. Such tables lose some clones; where checked, under half of the loss comes from unresolved V genes, and the rest has no known cause. Recorded for this sample are fewer than 250,000 clones; roughly nine tenths of them occurred a single time. The top ten constitute around 1.1% of the sample. Sequenced material: peripheral blood. These receptors were obtained from a man aged 25-40 years with acute or convalescent COVID-19.

This clone has only one observation. The chain couples TRBV11-3 to TRBJ2-5; D not certain. The V end was cut by 1 base, the J end by 5 bases, with 8 bases between. The CDR3 spans 13 residues. From germline, CDR1 is SGHNT and CDR2 YENEEA. The CDR3 loop reads CASSLVFGETQYF. In nucleotides, the CDR3 is TGTGCCAGCAGCTTAGTATTCGGGGAGACCCAGTACTTC.

This clone came up a few times. The chain joins TRBV15 to TRBJ2-3; 12 nucleotides line up with TRBD2. The CDR3 loop spans 16 amino acids. Germline V CDR1 and CDR2: LNHNV, YYDKDF (reference sequence). V shed 5 bases, J shed 2 bases, and the junction held 5 bases outside the gene matches. CDR3 bases: TGTGCCACCAGCGGAGGACTAGCGGGACCCACAGATACGCAGTATTTT. Translating it yields CATSGGLAGPTDTQYF.

The rearrangement joins TRBV6-5 to TRBJ1-1, with a possible D match to TRBD1 (5 bases). Deletions cut 5 bases from V and 0 bases from J, with 13 bases between. The length of the CDR3 is 15 residues. Per germline, CDR1 MNHEY and CDR2 SVGAGI. The CDR3 nucleotides are TGTGCCAGCAGTAAACAGGATTGGTTGAACACTGAAGCTTTCTTT. Protein product: CASSKQDWLNTEAFF.

This chain connects TRBV28 to TRBJ2-2; 14 positions agree with TRBD2. There are 17 residues in the CDR3. After removal of 2 bases from V and 7 bases from J, the junction contained 6 bases not matched to a gene. Germline lookup yields CDR1 MDHEN and CDR2 SYDVKM. The CDR3 loop reads CASSLLGLAGAGGELFF. The CDR3 nucleotides are TGTGCCAGCAGTTTACTGGGACTAGCGGGAGCGGGCGGGGAGCTGTTTTTT.

This clone was detected only once. The chain couples TRBV5-1 to TRBJ2-7; TRBD1 aligns across 7 bases. The germline V gene encodes CDR1 SGHRS and CDR2 YFSETQ. This CDR3 spans 15 amino acids. V shed 0 bases, J shed 8 bases, and the junction held 11 bases outside the gene matches. The CDR3 reads CASSLGTGKLGKQYF. CDR3 DNA: TGCGCCAGCAGCTTGGGGACAGGCAAGTTGGGTAAGCAGTACTTC.

This clone appeared a single time. The V call is TRBV9, the J call TRBJ1-5, with D uncertain. The germline gives CDR1 SGDLS, CDR2 YYNGEE. V was clipped by 0 bases and J by 6 bases, with 4 bases between them. The CDR3 is made up of 12 amino acids. CDR3 protein: CASSVDGQPQHF. The CDR3 bases are TGTGCCAGCAGCGTAGACGGTCAGCCCCAGCATTTT.

This clone was picked up one time. The chain carries TRBV5-8 and TRBJ2-3; D gene uncertain. This CDR3 is 14 amino acids long. V shed 0 bases and J shed 0 bases, with 5 bases lying between them. Germline lookup yields CDR1 SGHTS and CDR2 YDEGEE. Written as DNA, the CDR3 is TGTGCCAGCAGCTTGGTTCTGAGCACAGATACGCAGTATTTT. It translates to CASSLVLSTDTQYF.

The gene calls are TRBV7-9 and TRBJ2-1, with D maybe TRBD1 (5 bases). This CDR3 contains 13 residues. The V end lost 3 bases, the J end lost 7 bases, and 10 bases lay between the germline ends. Germline lookup yields CDR1 SEHNR and CDR2 FQNEAQ (reference sequence). The CDR3 sequence is CASSFSGINEQFF. The DNA of the CDR3 is TGTGCCAGCAGCTTCTCAGGGATTAATGAGCAGTTCTTC. Variable domain in full (rest from reference TRBV7-9 and TRBJ2-1): DTGVSQNPRHKITKRGQNVTFRCDPISEHNRLYWYRQTLGQGPEFLTYFQNEAQLEKSRLLSDRFSAERPKGSFSTLEIQRTEQGDSAMYLCASSFSGINEQFFGPGTRLTVL.

The DNA for the CDR3 is TGTGCCAGCTCACGGGACACCACCTACGAGCAGTACTTC. It codes for CASSRDTTYEQYF. The chain has TRBV18 and TRBJ2-7; tentatively, D is TRBD1 (6 bases). V was cut by 4 bases and J by 2 bases, with 9 bases left in between. The CDR3 contains 13 residues. Germline V gives CDR1 KGHSH, CDR2 LQKENI.

This clone was detected once. V and J are TRBV18 and TRBJ2-1; TRBD1 agrees at 9 bases. This CDR3 region has 18 residues. With V trimmed by 5 bases and J by 4 bases, 15 bases remained unmatched. The germline CDR1 and CDR2 sequences are KGHSH and LQKENI. The CDR3 region has the DNA TGTGCCAGCTCATCTTTACCGGGACAGGGAAGGGTATACAATGAGCAGTTCTTC. Amino acids: CASSSLPGQGRVYNEQFF.

This clone showed up just once. The V and J genes are TRBV5-1 and TRBJ1-1; D gene uncertain. This CDR3 spans 13 amino acids. Trimming took off 6 bases at V and 3 bases at J, with 12 bases between the two ends. Germline V gene sequence: CDR1 SGHRS, CDR2 YFSETQ. The CDR3 DNA follows: TGCGCCAGCAATTCCGAGGGTCACACTGAAGCTTTCTTT. Amino acids: CASNSEGHTEAFF. Based on the CDR3 plus reference TRBV5-1 and TRBJ1-1, the full variable domain is KAGVTQTPRYLIKTRGQQVTLSCSPISGHRSVSWYQQTPGQGLQFLFEYFSETQRNKGNFPGRFSGRQFSNSRSEMNVSTLELGDSALYLCASNSEGHTEAFFGQGTRLTVV.

The chain carries TRBV6-5 and TRBJ1-1; D is unresolved. Germline V gene data show CDR1 as MNHEY and CDR2 as SVGAGI. The length of the CDR3 is 12 residues. The V end was cut by 6 bases, the J end by 3 bases, with 8 bases between. The CDR3 region has the DNA TGTGCCAGCAGCCGCGGTTACACTGAAGCTTTCTTT. It yields the protein CASSRGYTEAFF.

V is TRBV2 and J is TRBJ2-6, with D possibly being TRBD1 (6 bases). The CDR3 has 15 residues. Per the germline V gene, CDR1 is SNHLY and CDR2 is FYNNEI. The V gene lost 5 bases and the J gene lost 1 base, with 9 bases spanning the gap. CDR3 in amino acids: CASSNRGSGANVLTF. The CDR3 DNA sequence: TGTGCCAGCAGTAATAGGGGGTCTGGGGCCAACGTCCTGACTTTC.

The J gene is TRBJ2-7, the V gene TRBV7-9, with TRBD2 matching 7 bases. Per the germline V gene, CDR1 is SEHNR and CDR2 is FQNEAQ (reference sequence). This CDR3 region has 16 residues. The V gene end was trimmed by 5 bases and the J gene end by 4 bases; junction bases not matched to a gene: 14. The CDR3, as DNA: TGTGCCAGCAGCCCAACCCTTTCAGCGGGGAGGTACGAGCAGTACTTC. It yields the protein CASSPTLSAGRYEQYF.

This clone was observed many times. The V gene is TRBV28, the J gene TRBJ2-7; a weak D match, TRBD1 (6 bases). CDR1 and CDR2 from the germline V gene are MDHEN and SYDVKM. The CDR3 totals 14 residues. CDR3 amino acids: CATKVPGQRYEQYF. The CDR3 DNA reads as TGTGCTACTAAGGTCCCGGGACAAAGATACGAGCAGTACTTC.

The chain employs TRBV5-1 and TRBJ2-3; 13 bases match TRBD2. Germline-derived CDR1 and CDR2 are SGHRS and YFSETQ. The CDR3 has 16 amino acids. V shed 4 bases and J 3 bases; nucleotides not matched to a gene: 5. Here the CDR3 reads CASSAGLAGVTDTQYF. The CDR3 coding sequence is TGCGCCAGCAGCGCCGGACTAGCGGGGGTTACAGATACGCAGTATTTT.

This clone occurred once. The V call is TRBV11-2, the J call TRBJ2-7; no clear D. Trimming stripped 2 bases from V and 1 base from J, with 3 bases between. The CDR3 sequence is 12 residues long. Germline CDR1 is SGHAT and CDR2 is FQNNGV. As DNA, the CDR3 is TGTGCCAGCAGCTTATCGTCCTACGAGCAGTACTTC. Amino acids: CASSLSSYEQYF.

The chain recombines TRBV3-1 (or the pseudogene TRBV3-2) with TRBJ2-5; no definite D call. Trimming pared 0 bases from V and 5 bases from J, leaving 4 bases between. Germline CDR1 and CDR2: LGHDT and YNNKEL (reference sequence). CDR3 length: 12 amino acids. The CDR3 nucleotides are TGTGCCAGCAGCCAAGATCGGGAGACCCAGTACTTC. Protein: CASSQDRETQYF.

This clone was found a few times. This sequence joins TRBV2 and TRBJ2-2; D gene uncertain. Germline V gene data show CDR1 as SNHLY and CDR2 as FYNNEI. This CDR3 has 12 amino acids. Trimming removed 6 bases at V and 0 bases at J, with 2 bases between. CDR3 region: CASSANTGELFF. The CDR3 nucleotides read TGTGCCAGCAGCGCGAACACCGGGGAGCTGTTTTTT.

The chain couples TRBV12-5 to TRBJ1-6; no firm D call. V was pared by 2 bases and J by 3 bases, with 8 bases between. Per germline, CDR1 LGHNT and CDR2 FRNRAP. The CDR3 totals 15 residues. The CDR3 sequence: CASGLFEGYNSPLHF. DNA of the CDR3: TGTGCTAGTGGTTTGTTTGAGGGCTATAATTCACCCCTCCACTTT.

This clone was detected once. The V gene is TRBV19, the J gene TRBJ2-7; 11 bases match TRBD1. Trimming cost V 4 bases and J 7 bases; bases outside gene matches: 9. The CDR3 is 15 amino acids. Germline CDR1 and CDR2: LNHDA and SQIVND (reference sequence). CDR3 region: CASSNRAGTGGEQYF. CDR3 nucleotides: TGTGCCAGTAGTAACCGCGCCGGGACAGGGGGGGAGCAGTACTTC.

This sequence joins TRBV5-6 and TRBJ2-1, with D maybe TRBD1 (5 bases). CDR3 size: 15 residues. The V end was cut by 3 bases, the J end by 2 bases, with 12 bases between. Per germline, CDR1 SGHDT and CDR2 YYEEEE. As DNA, the CDR3 is TGTGCCAGCAGCTCAGGGTTATTTGCCTACAATGAGCAGTTCTTC. It yields the protein CASSSGLFAYNEQFF.

This chain joins TRBV18 and TRBJ1-4; D is unresolved. From germline, CDR1 is KGHSH and CDR2 LQKENI. This CDR3 contains 14 residues. V was cut by 6 bases and J by 4 bases, with 12 bases left in between. As DNA, the CDR3 is TGTGCCAGCTCCCCCGCGGAAAATAATGAAAAACTGTTTTTT. Encoded protein: CASSPAENNEKLFF.

This chain connects TRBV6-5 to TRBJ2-3; D might be TRBD1 (5 bases). The germline gives CDR1 MNHEY, CDR2 SVGAGI. V shed 6 bases and J shed 3 bases, with 16 bases lying between them. The length of the CDR3 is 15 residues. The CDR3 sequence is CASRPPGPRTDTQYF. The CDR3 nucleotides are TGTGCCAGCAGGCCTCCAGGGCCTCGAACAGATACGCAGTATTTT.

This rearrangement joins TRBV18 to TRBJ1-5; tentatively, D is TRBD1 (5 bases). The CDR3 is made up of 16 amino acids. Trimming removed 6 bases from V and 7 bases from J, with 22 bases in between. The germline V gene encodes CDR1 KGHSH and CDR2 LQKENI. The CDR3 region has the DNA TGTGCCAGCTCCTCTCTGGGTGGCAGGGCTGGACAGCCCCAGCATTTT. This codes for CASSSLGGRAGQPQHF. The variable domain in full, with the rest retrieved from reference TRBV18 and TRBJ1-5, is NAGVMQNPRHLVRRRGQEARLRCSPMKGHSHVYWYRQLPEEGLKFMVYLQKENIIDESGMPKERFSAEFPKEGPSILRIQQVVRGDSAAYFCASSSLGGRAGQPQHFGDGTRLSIL.

The rearrangement uses TRBV4-1 and TRBJ1-4, with D tentatively TRBD1 (5 bases). V lost 1 base, J lost 4 bases, and 13 bases lay in between. This CDR3 is built from 16 residues. Germline V gene sequence: CDR1 MGHRA, CDR2 YSYEKL. CDR3 bases: TGCGCCAGCAGCCAAGGCCTGCTACAGGTTAATGAAAAACTGTTTTTT. As protein: CASSQGLLQVNEKLFF.

V usage is TRBV3-1 (or the pseudogene TRBV3-2) and J usage is TRBJ1-1; unclear D gene. V was cut by 7 bases and J by 1 base, with 10 bases left in between. CDR1 is LGHDT and CDR2 is YNNKEL in the germline V gene (reference sequence). This CDR3 region has 13 residues. DNA of the CDR3: TGTGCCAGCACTAAAGCCCCGAACACTGAAGCTTTCTTT. Translating gives CASTKAPNTEAFF.

The gene calls are TRBV20-1 and TRBJ2-5; D possibly corresponds to TRBD1 (6 bases). V was shortened by 8 bases and J by 3 bases, with 10 bases between the two germline ends. CDR1 and CDR2 (germline): DFQATT, SNEGSKA (reference sequence). The CDR3 runs 11 residues. Here the CDR3 DNA reads TGCAGTACCTACAGGGAAGAGACCCAGTACTTC. As protein: CSTYREETQYF.

V usage is TRBV6-5 and J usage is TRBJ1-2; tentative D call: TRBD1 (5 bases). Per germline, CDR1 MNHEY and CDR2 SVGAGI. The CDR3 length is 13 residues. V gave up 11 bases and J gave up 2 bases, with 15 bases separating them. The CDR3 sequence: CAGGRGRNYGYTF. The CDR3 DNA is TGTGCCGGGGGGAGAGGGCGAAACTATGGCTACACCTTC.

The chain employs TRBV27 and TRBJ2-3, with 13 bases fitting TRBD2. V gave up 4 bases and J gave up 3 bases; unmatched junction bases: 7. The CDR3 runs to 17 residues. Per the germline V gene, CDR1 is MNHEY and CDR2 is SMNVEV (reference sequence). The CDR3 is CASSSRTSGGQTDTQYF. The CDR3 DNA sequence: TGTGCCAGCAGTTCAAGGACTAGCGGGGGACAGACAGATACGCAGTATTTT.